These 3 T cell receptor beta chains were sequenced from one sample in a study of CD8 T cells in ankylosing spondylitis. Study-level findings and limits: In ankylosing spondylitis blood, a motif of fewer than 10 highly homologous TCR beta variants appeared characteristic.

No antigen has been identified for these receptors. TCRdb re-called the 5' RACE reads through MiXCR, storing one row per CDR3 protein. The repertoire consists of some 840,000 distinct CDR3 sequences, with approximately 12% occurring once and the leading ten covering about 0.5%. The material sequenced was blood, either unsorted or a sorted T cell fraction (not recorded which). These receptors were taken from a male donor with ankylosing spondylitis.

This sequence joins TRBV20-1 and TRBJ2-2; 12 nucleotides agree with TRBD2. The junction had 7 bases not matched to a gene; V was cut back by 1 base and J by 7 bases. The CDR3 consists of 16 residues. Per the germline V gene, CDR1 is DFQATT and CDR2 is SNEGSKA (reference sequence). Here the CDR3 reads CSARALAGGPDGELFF. The CDR3 DNA reads TGCAGTGCTAGAGCTCTAGCGGGAGGGCCGGACGGGGAGCTGTTTTTT.

The table lists this clonotype with a few counts. This chain connects TRBV27 to TRBJ2-7; D ambiguous. This CDR3 region has 13 residues. Trimming took off 3 bases at V and 2 bases at J, with 8 bases between the two ends. Germline V lookup: CDR1 MNHEY, CDR2 SMNVEV (reference sequence). The CDR3 loop reads CASSFSAAYEQYF. The CDR3 DNA sequence: TGTGCCAGCAGTTTCTCAGCCGCCTACGAGCAGTACTTC.

In this sample, this clonotype turned up many times. The CDR3 protein is CSVARDSASYEQYF. The CDR3 region has the DNA TGCAGCGTTGCCCGGGACAGCGCTTCCTACGAGCAGTACTTC. The chain recombines TRBV29-1 with TRBJ2-7; 7 bases map to TRBD1. CDR3 length: 14 amino acids. Germline V lookup: CDR1 SQVTM, CDR2 ANQGSEA. V shed 4 bases and J 1 base; nucleotides not matched to a gene: 7.